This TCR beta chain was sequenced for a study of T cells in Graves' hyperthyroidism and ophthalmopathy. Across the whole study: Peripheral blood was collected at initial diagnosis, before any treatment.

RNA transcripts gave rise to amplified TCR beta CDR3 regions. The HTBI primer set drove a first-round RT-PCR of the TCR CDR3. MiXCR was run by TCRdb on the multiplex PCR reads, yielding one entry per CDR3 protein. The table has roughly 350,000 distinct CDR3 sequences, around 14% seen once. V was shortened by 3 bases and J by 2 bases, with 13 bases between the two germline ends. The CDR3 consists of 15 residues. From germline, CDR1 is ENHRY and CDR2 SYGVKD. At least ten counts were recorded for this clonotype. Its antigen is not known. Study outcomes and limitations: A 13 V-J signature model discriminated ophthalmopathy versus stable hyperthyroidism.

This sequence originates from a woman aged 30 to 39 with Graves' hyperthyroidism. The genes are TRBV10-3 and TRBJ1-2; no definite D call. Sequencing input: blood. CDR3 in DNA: TGTGCCATCAGTGATCGGTCCAGGCTCAACTATGGCTACACCTTC. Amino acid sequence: CAISDRSRLNYGYTF.